This entry is about one T cell receptor (beta chain). The antigen is undetermined. Per germline, CDR1 LNHNV and CDR2 YYDKDF (reference sequence). The CDR3 contains 13 residues. V dropped 2 bases and J dropped 3 bases, with 7 bases sitting between them. This entry is derived from a study of vaccination and CD4 T cells after COVID-19. Once obtained from cultured CD4+ T cells, the DNA was sequenced using the Oncomine TCR Beta short-read assay. TCRdb re-analysed the PCR reads in MiXCR, keeping a single row per CDR3 protein. The profile shows approximately 10,000 distinct CDR3 sequences, over 60% of them singletons. Documented treatment: approximately 9-day PBMC culture with coronavirus spike peptide pools or control peptides (ViraFEST assay). TCR sequencing followed the expansion of antigen-specific T cells with peptide pools in ViraFEST.

The source is a human donor who had recovered from COVID-19. Sequenced sample: CD4+ T cells from blood, cultured in vitro. The chain is built from TRBV15 and TRBJ2-5; D unresolved. In DNA, the CDR3 is TGTGCCACCAGCAGAATCCTGGAAGAGACCCAGTACTTC. It encodes CATSRILEETQYF. Looking up the rest from reference TRBV15 and TRBJ2-5 gives the full variable domain: DAMVIQNPRYQVTQFGKPVTLSCSQTLNHNVMYWYQQKSSQAPKLLFHYYDKDFNNEADTPDNFQSRRPNTSFCFLDIRSPGLGDTAMYLCATSRILEETQYFGPGTRLLVL.